This T cell receptor beta chain is drawn from a study of OX40 agonist ivuxolimab in advanced cancers. Study at large: Patients assigned to dose escalation were diagnosed with hepatocellular carcinoma, melanoma, renal cell or head and neck cancer. The study reported partial responses in three patients: one hepatocellular carcinoma, two cutaneous melanoma.

Germline loops: CDR1 MNHEY, CDR2 SMNVEV (reference sequence). CDR3 length: 16 residues. V lost 6 bases to trimming and J lost 9 bases; unmatched junction nucleotides: 10. The assay was immunoSEQ multiplex PCR, and TCRdb's table has in-frame clones only and misses some. This table has tens of thousands of clones, about 91% appearing once. Remarks on this clone: What it binds is not known.

Points from the study as a whole: Certain nonresponding patients likewise had low normalized T-cell clonal expansion. In general, CD8+ T cells held more expanded clones than CD4+ did, on average.

The chain combines TRBV27 with TRBJ2-1, with 14 bases that match TRBD2. This receptor was obtained from an adult with an advanced solid tumor such as melanoma, head and neck, liver or kidney cancer. The source material was CD4+ or CD8+ T cells sorted from blood, sampled in a trial of the OX40 agonist ivuxolimab. The CDR3 is CASRSTGTSGRGEQFF. As DNA, the CDR3 is TGTGCCAGCAGGTCGACCGGGACTAGCGGGAGAGGTGAGCAGTTCTTC.